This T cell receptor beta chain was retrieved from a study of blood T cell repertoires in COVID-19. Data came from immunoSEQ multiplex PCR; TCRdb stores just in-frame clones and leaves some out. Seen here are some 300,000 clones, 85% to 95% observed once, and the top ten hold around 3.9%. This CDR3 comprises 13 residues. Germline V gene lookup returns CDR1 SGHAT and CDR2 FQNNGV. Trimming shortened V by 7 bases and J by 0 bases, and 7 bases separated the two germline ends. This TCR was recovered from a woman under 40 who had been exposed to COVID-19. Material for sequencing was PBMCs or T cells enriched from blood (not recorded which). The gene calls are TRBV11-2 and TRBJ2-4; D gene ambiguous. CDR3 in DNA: TGTGCCAGCACACAGATAGCCAAAAACATTCAGTACTTC. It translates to CASTQIAKNIQYF.